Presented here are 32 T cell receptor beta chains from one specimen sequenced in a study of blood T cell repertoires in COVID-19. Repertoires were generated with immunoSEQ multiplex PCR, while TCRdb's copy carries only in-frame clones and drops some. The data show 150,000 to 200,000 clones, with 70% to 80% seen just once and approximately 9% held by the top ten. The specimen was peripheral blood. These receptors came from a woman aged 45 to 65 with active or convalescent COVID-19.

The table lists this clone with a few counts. CDR3 loop: CATLRGEQYF. CDR3 DNA sequence: TGTGCCACTCTAAGGGGCGAGCAGTACTTC. This chain uses TRBV3-1 (or the pseudogene TRBV3-2) with TRBJ2-7; a possible D gene is TRBD1 (5 bases). V lost 10 bases and J lost 6, with 10 bases in between. Germline CDR1 reads LGHDT; CDR2 reads YNNKEL (reference sequence). The CDR3 covers 10 residues.

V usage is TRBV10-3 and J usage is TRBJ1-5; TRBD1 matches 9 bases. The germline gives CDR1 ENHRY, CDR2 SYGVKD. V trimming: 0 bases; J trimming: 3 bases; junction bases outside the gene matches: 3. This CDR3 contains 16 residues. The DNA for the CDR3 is TGTGCCATCAGTGAGTCGACACAGGGGGCCAATCAGCCCCAGCATTTT. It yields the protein CAISESTQGANQPQHF.

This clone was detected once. The CDR3 loop is CASSLGLAGTYEQYF. For the CDR3, the DNA is TGTGCCAGCAGCTTAGGCCTAGCGGGTACCTACGAGCAGTACTTC. This chain joins TRBV7-6 and TRBJ2-7, with 8 bases that match TRBD2. The germline CDR1 and CDR2 sequences are SGHVS and FNYEAQ. V trimming: 1 base; J trimming: 2 bases; junction bases outside the gene matches: 4. The CDR3 has 15 amino acids.

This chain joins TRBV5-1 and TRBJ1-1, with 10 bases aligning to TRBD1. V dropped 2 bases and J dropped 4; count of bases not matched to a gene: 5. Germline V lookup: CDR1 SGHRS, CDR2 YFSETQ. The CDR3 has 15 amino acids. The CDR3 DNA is TGCGCCAGCAGCTTCCCGGGACAGGGGACCACTGAAGCTTTCTTT. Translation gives CASSFPGQGTTEAFF.

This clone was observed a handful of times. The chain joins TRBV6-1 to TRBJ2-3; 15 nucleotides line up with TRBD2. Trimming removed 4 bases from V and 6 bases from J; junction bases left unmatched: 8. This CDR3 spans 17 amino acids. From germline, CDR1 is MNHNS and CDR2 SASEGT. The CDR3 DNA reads TGTGCCAGCAGTGCCGGGACTAGCGGGAGGAAGATGGATACGCAGTATTTT. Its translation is CASSAGTSGRKMDTQYF.

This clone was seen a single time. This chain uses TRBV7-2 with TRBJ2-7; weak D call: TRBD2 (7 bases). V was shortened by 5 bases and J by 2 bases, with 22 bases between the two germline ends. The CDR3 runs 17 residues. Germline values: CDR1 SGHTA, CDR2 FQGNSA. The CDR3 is CASSIHPSGRTAYEQYF. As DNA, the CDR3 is TGTGCCAGCAGCATCCACCCTAGCGGCCGGACAGCCTACGAGCAGTACTTC.

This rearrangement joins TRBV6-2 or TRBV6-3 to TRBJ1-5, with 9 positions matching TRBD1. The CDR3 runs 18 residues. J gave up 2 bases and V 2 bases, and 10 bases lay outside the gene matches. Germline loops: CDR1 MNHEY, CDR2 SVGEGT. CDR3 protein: CASSYTGQGSRGNQPQHF. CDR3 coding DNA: TGTGCCAGCAGTTACACCGGACAGGGGAGTAGGGGCAATCAGCCCCAGCATTTT.

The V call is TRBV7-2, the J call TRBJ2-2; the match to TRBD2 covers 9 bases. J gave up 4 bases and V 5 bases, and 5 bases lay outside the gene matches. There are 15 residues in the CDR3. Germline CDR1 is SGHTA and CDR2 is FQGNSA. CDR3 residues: CASSISGGGTGELFF. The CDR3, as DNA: TGTGCCAGCAGCATTAGCGGGGGCGGCACCGGGGAGCTGTTTTTT.

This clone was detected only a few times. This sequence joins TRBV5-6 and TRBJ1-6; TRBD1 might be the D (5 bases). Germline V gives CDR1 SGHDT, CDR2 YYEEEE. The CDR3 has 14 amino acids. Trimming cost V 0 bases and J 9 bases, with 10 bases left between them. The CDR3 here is CASSLGRGGSPLHF. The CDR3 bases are TGTGCCAGCAGCTTGGGACGGGGGGGTTCACCCCTCCACTTT.

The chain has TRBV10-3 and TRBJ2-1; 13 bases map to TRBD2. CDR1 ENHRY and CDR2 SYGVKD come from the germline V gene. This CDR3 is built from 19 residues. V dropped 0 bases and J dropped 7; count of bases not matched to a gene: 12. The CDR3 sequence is CAISESGLAGALFVNEQFF. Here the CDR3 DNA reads TGTGCCATCAGTGAGTCTGGACTAGCGGGGGCCTTGTTTGTTAATGAGCAGTTCTTC.

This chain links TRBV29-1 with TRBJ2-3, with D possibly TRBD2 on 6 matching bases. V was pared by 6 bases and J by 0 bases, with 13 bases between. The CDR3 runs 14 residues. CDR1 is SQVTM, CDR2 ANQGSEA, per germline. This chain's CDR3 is CSVVAVSSTDTQYF. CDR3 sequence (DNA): TGCAGCGTCGTAGCGGTGTCTAGCACAGATACGCAGTATTTT.

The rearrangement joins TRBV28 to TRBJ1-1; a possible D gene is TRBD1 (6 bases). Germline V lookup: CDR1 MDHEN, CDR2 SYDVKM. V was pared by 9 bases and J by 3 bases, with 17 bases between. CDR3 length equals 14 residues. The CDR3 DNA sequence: TGTGCCAGTAGAAACAGGGACGTCGACACTGAAGCTTTCTTT. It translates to CASRNRDVDTEAFF. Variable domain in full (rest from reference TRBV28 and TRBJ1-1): DVKVTQSSRYLVKRTGEKVFLECVQDMDHENMFWYRQDPGLGLRLIYFSYDVKMKEKGDIPEGYSVSREKKERFSLILESASTNQTSMYLCASRNRDVDTEAFFGQGTRLTVV.

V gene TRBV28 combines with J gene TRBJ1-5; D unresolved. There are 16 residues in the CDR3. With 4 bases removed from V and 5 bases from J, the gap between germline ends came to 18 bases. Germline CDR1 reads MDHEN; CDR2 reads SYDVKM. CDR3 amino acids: CASSSYLPSVDQPQHF. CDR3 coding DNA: TGTGCCAGCAGTTCCTACTTACCGAGTGTGGATCAGCCCCAGCATTTT. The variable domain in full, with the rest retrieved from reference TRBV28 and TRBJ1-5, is DVKVTQSSRYLVKRTGEKVFLECVQDMDHENMFWYRQDPGLGLRLIYFSYDVKMKEKGDIPEGYSVSREKKERFSLILESASTNQTSMYLCASSSYLPSVDQPQHFGDGTRLSIL.

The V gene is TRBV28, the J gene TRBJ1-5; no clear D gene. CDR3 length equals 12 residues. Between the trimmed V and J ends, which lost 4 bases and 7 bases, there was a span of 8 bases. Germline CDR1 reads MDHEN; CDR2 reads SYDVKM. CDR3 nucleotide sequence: TGTGCCAGCAGTTCCAATACACAGCCCCAGCATTTT. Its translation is CASSSNTQPQHF.

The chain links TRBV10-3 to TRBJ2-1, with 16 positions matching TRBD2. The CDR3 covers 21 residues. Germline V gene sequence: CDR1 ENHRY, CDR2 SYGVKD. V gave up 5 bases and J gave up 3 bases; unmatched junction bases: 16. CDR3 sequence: CAISKDRTVGTSGRGYNEQFF. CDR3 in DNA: TGTGCCATCAGTAAGGACCGGACGGTAGGGACTAGCGGGAGGGGCTACAATGAGCAGTTCTTC.

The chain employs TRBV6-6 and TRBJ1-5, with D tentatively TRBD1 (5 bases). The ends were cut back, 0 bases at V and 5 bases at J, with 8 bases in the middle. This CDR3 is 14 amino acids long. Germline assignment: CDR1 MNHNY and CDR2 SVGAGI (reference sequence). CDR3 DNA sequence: TGTGCCAGCAGTTACTCGCGGGGCGATCAGCCCCAGCATTTT. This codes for CASSYSRGDQPQHF.

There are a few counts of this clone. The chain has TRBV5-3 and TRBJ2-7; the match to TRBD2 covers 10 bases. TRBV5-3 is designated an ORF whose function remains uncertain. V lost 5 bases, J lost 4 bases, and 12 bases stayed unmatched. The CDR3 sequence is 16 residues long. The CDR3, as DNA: TGTGCCAGAAGTTCTCCTAGCGGGGGAGAAAAGTACGAGCAGTACTTC. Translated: CARSSPSGGEKYEQYF.

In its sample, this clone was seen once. The CDR3 DNA follows: TGTGCCAGCAGCTTCTTCGGGACTAGCGGACTGGGTGAGCAGTTCTTC. It yields the protein CASSFFGTSGLGEQFF. The chain joins TRBV7-9 to TRBJ2-1, with 11 bases matching TRBD2. Germline values: CDR1 SEHNR, CDR2 FQNEAQ (reference sequence). After removal of 3 bases from V and 9 bases from J, the junction contained 10 bases not matched to a gene. This CDR3 is built from 16 residues.

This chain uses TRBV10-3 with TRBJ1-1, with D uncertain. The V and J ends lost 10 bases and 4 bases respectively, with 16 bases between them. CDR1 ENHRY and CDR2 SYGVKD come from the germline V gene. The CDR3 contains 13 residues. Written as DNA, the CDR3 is TGTGCCACCTCCCGGGAGCCGGGCACTGAAGCTTTCTTT. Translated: CATSREPGTEAFF.

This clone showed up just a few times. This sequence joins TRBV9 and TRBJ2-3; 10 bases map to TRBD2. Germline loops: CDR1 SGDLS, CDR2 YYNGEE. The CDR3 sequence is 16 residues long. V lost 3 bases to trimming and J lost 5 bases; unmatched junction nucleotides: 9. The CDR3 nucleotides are TGTGCCAGCAGCGCGGCCAGCGGGGGGGCCCTAGATACGCAGTATTTT. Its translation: CASSAASGGALDTQYF.

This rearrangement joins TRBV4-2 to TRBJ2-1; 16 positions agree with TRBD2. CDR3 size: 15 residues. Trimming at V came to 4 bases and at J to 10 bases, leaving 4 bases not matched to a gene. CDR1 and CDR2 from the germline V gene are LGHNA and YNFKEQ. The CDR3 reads CASSPGTSGRAEQFF. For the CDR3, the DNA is TGTGCCAGCAGCCCAGGGACTAGCGGGAGGGCCGAGCAGTTCTTC.

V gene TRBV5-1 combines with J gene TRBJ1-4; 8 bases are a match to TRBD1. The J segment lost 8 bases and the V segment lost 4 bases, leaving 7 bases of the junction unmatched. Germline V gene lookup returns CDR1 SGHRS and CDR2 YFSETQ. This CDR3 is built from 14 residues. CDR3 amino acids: CASSPQGVGEKLFF. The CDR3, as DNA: TGCGCCAGCAGCCCACAGGGGGTTGGGGAAAAACTGTTTTTT.

The CDR3 DNA follows: TGCAGTGCTAGTCCCGGTCCTCTCAACACTGAAGCTTTCTTT. It encodes CSASPGPLNTEAFF. The chain employs TRBV20-1 and TRBJ1-1; no clear D. Germline values: CDR1 DFQATT, CDR2 SNEGSKA (reference sequence). Trimming removed 3 bases at V and 2 bases at J, with 13 bases between. This CDR3 has 14 amino acids.

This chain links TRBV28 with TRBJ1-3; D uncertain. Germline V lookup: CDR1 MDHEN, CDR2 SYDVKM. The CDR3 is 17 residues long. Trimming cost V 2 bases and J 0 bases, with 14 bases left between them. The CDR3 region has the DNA TGTGCCAGCAGTTTACGGTTTGGGCAGCACTCTGGAAACACCATATATTTT. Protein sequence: CASSLRFGQHSGNTIYF.

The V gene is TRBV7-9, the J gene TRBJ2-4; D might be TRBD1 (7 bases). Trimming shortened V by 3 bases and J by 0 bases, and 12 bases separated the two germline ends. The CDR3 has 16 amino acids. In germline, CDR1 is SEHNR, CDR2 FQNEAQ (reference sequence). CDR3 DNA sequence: TGTGCCAGCAGCTTCCACAGGGGACTAGCCAAAAACATTCAGTACTTC. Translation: CASSFHRGLAKNIQYF.

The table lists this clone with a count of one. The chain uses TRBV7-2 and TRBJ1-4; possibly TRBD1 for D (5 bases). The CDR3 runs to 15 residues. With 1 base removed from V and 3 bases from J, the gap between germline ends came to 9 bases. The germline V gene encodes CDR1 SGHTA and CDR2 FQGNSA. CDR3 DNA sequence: TGTGCCAGCAGCTTAGATTGGGGGGCTAATGAAAAACTGTTTTTT. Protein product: CASSLDWGANEKLFF. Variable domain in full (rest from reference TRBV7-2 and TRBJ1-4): GAGVSQSPSNKVTEKGKDVELRCDPISGHTALYWYRQSLGQGLEFLIYFQGNSAPDKSGLPSDRFSAERTGGSVSTLTIQRTQQEDSAVYLCASSLDWGANEKLFFGSGTQLSVL.

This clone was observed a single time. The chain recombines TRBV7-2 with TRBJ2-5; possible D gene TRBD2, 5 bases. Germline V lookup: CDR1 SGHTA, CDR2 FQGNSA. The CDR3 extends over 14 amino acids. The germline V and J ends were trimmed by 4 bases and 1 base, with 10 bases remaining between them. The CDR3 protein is CASSWAGRQETQYF. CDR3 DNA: TGTGCCAGCAGCTGGGCGGGCCGCCAAGAGACCCAGTACTTC.

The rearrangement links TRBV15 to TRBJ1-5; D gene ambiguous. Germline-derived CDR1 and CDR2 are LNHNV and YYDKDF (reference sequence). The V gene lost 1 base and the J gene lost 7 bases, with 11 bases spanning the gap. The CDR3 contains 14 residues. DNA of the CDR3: TGTGCCACCAGCAGAGGAGGCAGCCAACAGCCCCAGCATTTT. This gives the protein CATSRGGSQQPQHF.

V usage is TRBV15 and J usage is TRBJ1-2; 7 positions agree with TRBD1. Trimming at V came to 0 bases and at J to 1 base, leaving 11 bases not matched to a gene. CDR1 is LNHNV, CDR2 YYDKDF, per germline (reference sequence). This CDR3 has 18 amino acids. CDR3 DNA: TGTGCCACCAGCAGAGATGTAGGGGGCCCCGTCCGTAACTATGGCTACACCTTC. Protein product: CATSRDVGGPVRNYGYTF.

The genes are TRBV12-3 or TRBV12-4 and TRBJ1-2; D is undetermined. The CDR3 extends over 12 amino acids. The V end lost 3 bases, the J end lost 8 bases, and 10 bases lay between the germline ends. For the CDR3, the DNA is TGTGCCAGCAGTTTTCGGGGTTGGGGCTACACCTTC. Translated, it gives CASSFRGWGYTF.

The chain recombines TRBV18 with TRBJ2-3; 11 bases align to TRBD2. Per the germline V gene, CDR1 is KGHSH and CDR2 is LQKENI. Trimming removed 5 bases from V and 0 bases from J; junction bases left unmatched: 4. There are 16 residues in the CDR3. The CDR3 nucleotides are TGTGCCAGCTCATCACTAGCGGGGGTTAGCACAGATACGCAGTATTTT. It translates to CASSSLAGVSTDTQYF.

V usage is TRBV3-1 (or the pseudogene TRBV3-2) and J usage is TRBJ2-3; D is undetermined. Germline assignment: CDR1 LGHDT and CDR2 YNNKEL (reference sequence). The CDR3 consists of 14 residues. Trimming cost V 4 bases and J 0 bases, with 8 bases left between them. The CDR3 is CASSPQASTDTQYF. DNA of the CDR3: TGTGCCAGCAGCCCTCAAGCTAGCACAGATACGCAGTATTTT.